The text below deals with one T cell receptor beta chain. Participating donors were healthy, HIV-negative adults free of recent acute infections or vaccinations. TCRdb keeps only in-frame clones here, not all; method: immunoSEQ multiplex PCR. Of roughly 2.2 million clones in the sample, 85% to 95% were seen once. These data come from a study of shared clonotypes between healthy human individuals. Study context: Participating donors consisted of two women and a few men aged 18 to 49.

The ends were cut back, 4 bases at V and 0 bases at J, with 19 bases in the middle. Germline CDR1 and CDR2: SGDLS and YYNGEE. This CDR3 contains 18 residues. Material for sequencing was naive CD4+ T cells from PBMCs. Specified subset: CD45RA+ positively selected. The TCR originated in a man in his late teens or twenties in good health. Some clones in this sample may be carry-over from other donors' samples. This sequence joins TRBV9 and TRBJ2-2; tentatively, D is TRBD2 (6 bases). Written as DNA, the CDR3 is TGTGCCAGCAGCCCAAGGCGGGGAGCAGACTCGAACACCGGGGAGCTGTTTTTT. Protein product: CASSPRRGADSNTGELFF.